This T cell receptor beta chain comes out of a study of cytomegalovirus exposure and HLA in healthy donors. Primers: 60 Vbeta forward and 13 Jbeta reverse. The assay was immunoSEQ multiplex PCR, and TCRdb's table has in-frame clones only and misses some. Altogether about 150,000 clones are present, approximately 70% being singletons, with the ten largest covering 5.4%. V lost 1 base, J lost 14 bases, and 9 bases lay in between. CDR3 length: 12 amino acids. The germline CDR1 and CDR2 sequences are LGHNA and YNFKEQ. The sequence was obtained from a young woman in good health and CMV-seropositive. Sequences were obtained from PBMCs. The chain is built from TRBV4-2 and TRBJ1-6, with D hard to call. CDR3 residues: CASSQGREALHF. For the CDR3, the DNA is TGTGCCAGCAGCCAAGGTCGAGAAGCCCTCCACTTT.